The sequence of this T cell receptor beta chain was determined in a study of early stage breast cancer tumors. Study details: Among some 12 ER+/PR+/HER2- tumors, eight were ductal, four lobular.

The study, taken as a whole, reports: Tumors had approximately 2.5-fold higher T cell density than normal breast.

Notes on this clone: The antigen is not known.

CDR3 length: 14 residues. The V gene's germline CDR1 is MGHDK and CDR2 SYGVNS. V was trimmed by 4 bases and J by 2 bases, leaving 9 bases between them. TCRdb's copy holds only in-frame clones and misses some; the assay was immunoSEQ multiplex PCR. There are 32,000 or so clones in the sample; roughly two thirds occur only once, and approximately 33% lies in the top ten. The material sequenced was blood. This clonotype was sampled from a person in their fifties with breast cancer. The V call is TRBV25-1, the J call TRBJ2-1; D gene uncertain. The CDR3 DNA reads TGTGCCAGCAGTGTTGGAGAAACCTACAATGAGCAGTTCTTC. Protein product: CASSVGETYNEQFF.